This T cell receptor beta chain was retrieved from a study of blood T cell repertoires in COVID-19. Study-wide context: COVID-19 samples collected from the United States, Italy and Spain covered acute and convalescent phases. Sources were T cells, B-cell-depleted T cells, or PBMCs; the material itself was cDNA or gDNA.

Germline V gene sequence: CDR1 KGHDR, CDR2 SFDVKD. The CDR3 is 17 residues long. V shed 3 bases, J shed 3 bases, and the junction held 10 bases outside the gene matches. In the authors' workflow: It was from reference gene primer amplification that nucleated cell counts were estimated. Measured with immunoSEQ multiplex PCR; TCRdb has only the in-frame clones, and not every one. The V and J calls and clone size are taken from that table; D and trimming were inferred from the DNA. The table has about 41,000 clones, about 85% seen once; the top ten hold around 4%. V usage is TRBV24-1 and J usage is TRBJ2-7; 10 bases map to TRBD1. Sequenced: peripheral blood. This clonotype originated in a man in his sixties with acute or convalescent COVID-19. The CDR3 bases are TGTGCCACCAGTGATCGCCGAGGGGGGACAGGGGTCTACGAGCAGTACTTC. Protein sequence: CATSDRRGGTGVYEQYF.